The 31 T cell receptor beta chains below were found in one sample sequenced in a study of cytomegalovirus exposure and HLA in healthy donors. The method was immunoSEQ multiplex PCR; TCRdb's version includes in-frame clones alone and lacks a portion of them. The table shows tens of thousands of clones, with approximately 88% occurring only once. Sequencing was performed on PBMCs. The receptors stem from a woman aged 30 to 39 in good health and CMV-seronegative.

The CDR3 DNA is TGTGCCAGCAGCGAGAGGGGACAGGGGACCTTCGAGCAGTACTTC. Residues: CASSERGQGTFEQYF. The chain employs TRBV9 and TRBJ2-7; TRBD1 aligns across 10 bases. The CDR3 covers 15 residues. The J segment lost 6 bases and the V segment lost 3 bases, leaving 9 bases of the junction unmatched. Germline V gives CDR1 SGDLS, CDR2 YYNGEE.

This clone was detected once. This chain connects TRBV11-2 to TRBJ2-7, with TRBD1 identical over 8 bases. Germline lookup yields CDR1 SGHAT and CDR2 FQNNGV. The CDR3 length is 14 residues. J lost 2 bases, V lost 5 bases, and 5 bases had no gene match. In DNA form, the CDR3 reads TGTGCCAGCAGCCACGACAGGGGTGCCTACGAGCAGTACTTC. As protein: CASSHDRGAYEQYF.

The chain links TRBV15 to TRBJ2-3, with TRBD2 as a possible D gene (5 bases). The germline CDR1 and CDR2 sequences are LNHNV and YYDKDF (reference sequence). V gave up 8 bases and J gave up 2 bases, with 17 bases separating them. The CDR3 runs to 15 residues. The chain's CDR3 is CATGGSGRPTDTQYF. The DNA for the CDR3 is TGTGCCACCGGTGGGAGTGGTCGTCCCACAGATACGCAGTATTTT. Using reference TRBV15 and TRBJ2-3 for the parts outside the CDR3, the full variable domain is DAMVIQNPRYQVTQFGKPVTLSCSQTLNHNVMYWYQQKSSQAPKLLFHYYDKDFNNEADTPDNFQSRRPNTSFCFLDIRSPGLGDTAMYLCATGGSGRPTDTQYFGPGTRLTVL.

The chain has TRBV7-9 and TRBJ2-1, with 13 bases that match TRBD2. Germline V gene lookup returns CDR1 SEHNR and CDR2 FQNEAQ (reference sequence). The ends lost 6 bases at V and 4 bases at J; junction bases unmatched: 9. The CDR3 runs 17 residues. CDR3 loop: CASRPGLAGDGYNEQFF. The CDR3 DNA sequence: TGTGCCAGCAGGCCCGGACTAGCGGGAGATGGGTACAATGAGCAGTTCTTC.

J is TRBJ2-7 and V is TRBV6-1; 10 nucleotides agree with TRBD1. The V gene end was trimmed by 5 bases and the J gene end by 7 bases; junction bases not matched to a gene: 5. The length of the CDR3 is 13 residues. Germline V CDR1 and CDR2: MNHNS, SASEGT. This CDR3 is CASSLDRGSEQYF. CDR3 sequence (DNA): TGTGCCAGCAGTTTGGACAGGGGGAGTGAGCAGTACTTC.

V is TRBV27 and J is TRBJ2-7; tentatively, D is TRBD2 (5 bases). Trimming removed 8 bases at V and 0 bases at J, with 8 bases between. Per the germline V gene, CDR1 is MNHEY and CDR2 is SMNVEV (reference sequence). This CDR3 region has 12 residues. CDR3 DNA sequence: TGTGCCAGCCGGGGTAGCTCCTACGAGCAGTACTTC. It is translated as CASRGSSYEQYF.

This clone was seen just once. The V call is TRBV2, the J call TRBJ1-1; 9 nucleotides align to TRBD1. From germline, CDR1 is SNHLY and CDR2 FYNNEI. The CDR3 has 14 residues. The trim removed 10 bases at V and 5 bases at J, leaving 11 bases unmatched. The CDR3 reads CATRFGQGYTEAFF. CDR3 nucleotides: TGTGCCACTAGATTCGGACAGGGGTATACTGAAGCTTTCTTT.

The CDR3: CASSVGGGRANEQFF. The DNA for the CDR3 is TGTGCCAGCAGCGTAGGAGGCGGGAGGGCCAATGAGCAGTTCTTC. The rearrangement joins TRBV9 to TRBJ2-1, with 9 bases lining up with TRBD2. Looked up from germline, CDR1 is SGDLS and CDR2 is YYNGEE. CDR3 length: 15 residues. Losses at the gene ends were 0 bases for V and 6 bases for J; bases not matched to a gene: 4.

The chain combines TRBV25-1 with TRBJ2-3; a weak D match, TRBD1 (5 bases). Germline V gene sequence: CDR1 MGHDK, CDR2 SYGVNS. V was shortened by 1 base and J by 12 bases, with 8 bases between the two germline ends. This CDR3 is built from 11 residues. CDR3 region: CASSESQVQYF. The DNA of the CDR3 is TGTGCCAGCAGTGAATCACAGGTCCAGTATTTT.

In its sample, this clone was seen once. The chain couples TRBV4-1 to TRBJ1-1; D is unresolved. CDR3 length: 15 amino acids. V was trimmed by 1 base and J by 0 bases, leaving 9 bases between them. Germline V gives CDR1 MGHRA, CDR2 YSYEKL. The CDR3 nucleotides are TGCGCCAGCAGCCAAGTGAGGGCCATGAACACTGAAGCTTTCTTT. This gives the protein CASSQVRAMNTEAFF.

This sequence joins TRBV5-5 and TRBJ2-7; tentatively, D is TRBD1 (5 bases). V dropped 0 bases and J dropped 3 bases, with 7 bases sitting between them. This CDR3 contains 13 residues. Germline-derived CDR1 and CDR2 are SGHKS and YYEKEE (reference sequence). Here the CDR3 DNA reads TGTGCCAGCAGCTTGGACAGGAACTACGAGCAGTACTTC. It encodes CASSLDRNYEQYF.

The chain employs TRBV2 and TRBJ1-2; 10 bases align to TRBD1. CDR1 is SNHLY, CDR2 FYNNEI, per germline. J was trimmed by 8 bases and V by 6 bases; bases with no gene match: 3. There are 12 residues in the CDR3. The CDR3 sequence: CASSGQGGGYTF. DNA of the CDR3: TGTGCCAGCAGCGGACAGGGGGGCGGCTACACCTTC.

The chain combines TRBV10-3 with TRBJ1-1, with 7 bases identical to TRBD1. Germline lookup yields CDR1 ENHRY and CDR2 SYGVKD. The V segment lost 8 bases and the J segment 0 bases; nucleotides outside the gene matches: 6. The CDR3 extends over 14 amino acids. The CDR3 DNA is TGTGCCATCCAGGGGGAGAGGATGAACACTGAAGCTTTCTTT. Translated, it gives CAIQGERMNTEAFF.

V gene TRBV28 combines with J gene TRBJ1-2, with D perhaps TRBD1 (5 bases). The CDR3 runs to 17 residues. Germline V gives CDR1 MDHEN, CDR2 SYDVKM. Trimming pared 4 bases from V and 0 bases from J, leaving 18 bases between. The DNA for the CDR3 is TGTGCCAGCAGTTCCCGCAGAGACAGCCTAGCTAACTATGGCTACACCTTC. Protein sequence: CASSSRRDSLANYGYTF.

CDR3 DNA: TGTGCCAGCAGTGAAGAACCGAGCTCCTACAATGAGCAGTTCTTC. Translating gives CASSEEPSSYNEQFF. This chain joins TRBV25-1 and TRBJ2-1, with D unclear. The ends were cut back, 2 bases at V and 0 bases at J, with 8 bases in the middle. The germline CDR1 and CDR2 sequences are MGHDK and SYGVNS. CDR3 length equals 15 residues.

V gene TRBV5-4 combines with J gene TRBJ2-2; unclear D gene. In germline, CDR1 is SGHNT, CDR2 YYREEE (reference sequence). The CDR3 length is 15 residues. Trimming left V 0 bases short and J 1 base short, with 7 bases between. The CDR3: CASSLGARNTGELFF. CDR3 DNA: TGTGCCAGCAGCTTGGGAGCGCGGAACACCGGGGAGCTGTTTTTT.

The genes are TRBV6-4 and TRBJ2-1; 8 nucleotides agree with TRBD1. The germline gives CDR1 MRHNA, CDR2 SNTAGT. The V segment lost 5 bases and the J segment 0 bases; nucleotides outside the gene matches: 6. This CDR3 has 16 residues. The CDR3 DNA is TGTGCCAGCAGTCTGACAGGGGCCTCCTCCTACAATGAGCAGTTCTTC. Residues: CASSLTGASSYNEQFF.

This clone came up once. In nucleotides, the CDR3 is TGTGCCAGCACCGTTAGAACCCTTTCCTACAATGAGCAGTTCTTC. Translating gives CASTVRTLSYNEQFF. The chain has TRBV11-2 and TRBJ2-1; D remains unclear. V lost 7 bases to trimming and J lost 1 base, with 14 bases between them. The CDR3 has 15 amino acids. The germline V gene encodes CDR1 SGHAT and CDR2 FQNNGV.

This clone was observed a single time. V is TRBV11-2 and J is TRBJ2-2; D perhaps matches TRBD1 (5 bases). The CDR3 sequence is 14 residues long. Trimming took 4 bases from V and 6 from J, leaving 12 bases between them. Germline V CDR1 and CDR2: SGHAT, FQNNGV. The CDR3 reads CASSSIGVAGELFF. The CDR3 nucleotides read TGTGCCAGCAGCTCCATAGGGGTGGCCGGGGAGCTGTTTTTT.

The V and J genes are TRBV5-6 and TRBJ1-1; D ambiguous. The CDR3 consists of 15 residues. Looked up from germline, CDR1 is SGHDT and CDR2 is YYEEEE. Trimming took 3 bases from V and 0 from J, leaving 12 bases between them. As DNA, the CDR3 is TGTGCCAGCAGCTCGGCGGCCGGAATGAACACTGAAGCTTTCTTT. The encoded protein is CASSSAAGMNTEAFF.

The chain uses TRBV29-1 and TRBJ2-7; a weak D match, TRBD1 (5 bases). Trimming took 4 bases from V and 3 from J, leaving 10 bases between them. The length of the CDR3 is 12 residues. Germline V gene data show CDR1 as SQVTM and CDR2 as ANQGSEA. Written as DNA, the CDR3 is TGCAGCGTTGCCAGGGATAGCTACGAGCAGTACTTC. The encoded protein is CSVARDSYEQYF.

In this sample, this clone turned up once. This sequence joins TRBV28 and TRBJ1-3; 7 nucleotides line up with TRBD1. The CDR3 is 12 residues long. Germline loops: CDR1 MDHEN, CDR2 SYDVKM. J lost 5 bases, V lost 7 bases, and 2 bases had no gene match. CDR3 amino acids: CASNRGRNTIYF. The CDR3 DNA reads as TGTGCCAGCAACAGGGGAAGAAACACCATATATTTT.

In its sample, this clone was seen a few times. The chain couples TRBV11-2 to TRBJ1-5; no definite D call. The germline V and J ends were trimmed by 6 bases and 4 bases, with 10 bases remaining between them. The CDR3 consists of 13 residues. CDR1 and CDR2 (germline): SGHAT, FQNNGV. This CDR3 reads CASSHTLNQPQHF. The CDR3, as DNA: TGTGCCAGCAGTCACACACTAAATCAGCCCCAGCATTTT.

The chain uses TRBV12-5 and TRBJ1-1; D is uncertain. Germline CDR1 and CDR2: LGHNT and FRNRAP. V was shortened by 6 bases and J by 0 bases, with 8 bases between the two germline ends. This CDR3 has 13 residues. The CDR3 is CASGGDLNTEAFF. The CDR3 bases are TGTGCTAGTGGGGGCGATTTGAACACTGAAGCTTTCTTT.

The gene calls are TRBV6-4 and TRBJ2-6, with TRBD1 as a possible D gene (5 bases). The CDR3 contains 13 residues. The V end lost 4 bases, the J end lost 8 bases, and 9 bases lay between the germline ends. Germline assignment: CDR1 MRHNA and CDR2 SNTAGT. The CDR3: CASSAGWSNVLTF. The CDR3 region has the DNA TGTGCCAGCAGTGCAGGGTGGTCCAACGTCCTGACTTTC.

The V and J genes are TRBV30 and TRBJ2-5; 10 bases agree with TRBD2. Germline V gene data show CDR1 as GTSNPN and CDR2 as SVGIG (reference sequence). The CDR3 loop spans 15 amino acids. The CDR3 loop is CASPRQREGLKTQYF. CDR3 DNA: TGTGCTTCCCCACGGCAGCGGGAGGGCCTGAAGACCCAGTACTTC.

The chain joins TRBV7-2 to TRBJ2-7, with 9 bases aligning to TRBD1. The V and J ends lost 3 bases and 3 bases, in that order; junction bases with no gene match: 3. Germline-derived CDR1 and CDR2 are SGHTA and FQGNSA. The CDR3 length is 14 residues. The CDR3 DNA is TGTGCCAGCAGCTTCGGGACAGGGTACTACGAGCAGTACTTC. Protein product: CASSFGTGYYEQYF. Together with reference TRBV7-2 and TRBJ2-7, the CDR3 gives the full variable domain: GAGVSQSPSNKVTEKGKDVELRCDPISGHTALYWYRQSLGQGLEFLIYFQGNSAPDKSGLPSDRFSAERTGGSVSTLTIQRTQQEDSAVYLCASSFGTGYYEQYFGPGTRLTVT.

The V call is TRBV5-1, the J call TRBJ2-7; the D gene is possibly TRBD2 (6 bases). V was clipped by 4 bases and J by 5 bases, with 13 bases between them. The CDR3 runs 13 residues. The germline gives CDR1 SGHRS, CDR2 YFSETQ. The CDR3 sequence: CASSQGLLNEQYF. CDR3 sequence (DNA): TGCGCCAGCAGCCAAGGACTATTAAACGAGCAGTACTTC.

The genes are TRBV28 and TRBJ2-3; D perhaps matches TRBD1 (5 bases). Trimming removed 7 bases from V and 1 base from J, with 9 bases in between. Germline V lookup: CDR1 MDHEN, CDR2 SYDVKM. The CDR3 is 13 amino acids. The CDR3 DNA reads TGTGCCAGCAACCAACAGGGCACAGATACGCAGTATTTT. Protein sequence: CASNQQGTDTQYF.

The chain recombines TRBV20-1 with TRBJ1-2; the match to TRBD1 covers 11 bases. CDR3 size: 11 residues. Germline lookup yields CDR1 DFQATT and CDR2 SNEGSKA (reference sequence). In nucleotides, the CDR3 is TGCAGAGAGGACAGGGGGCACGGCTACACCTTC. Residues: CREDRGHGYTF.

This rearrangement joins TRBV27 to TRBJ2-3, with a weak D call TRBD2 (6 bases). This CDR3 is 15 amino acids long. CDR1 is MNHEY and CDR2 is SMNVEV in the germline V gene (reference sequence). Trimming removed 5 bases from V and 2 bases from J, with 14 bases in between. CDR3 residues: CASSPTAGPTDTQYF. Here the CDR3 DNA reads TGTGCCAGCAGTCCAACTGCGGGGCCCACAGATACGCAGTATTTT.